This TCR beta chain derives from a study of tumor-infiltrating lymphocytes in primary liver carcinoma. Study summary: Subjects consisted of male and female patients aged 30 to 69 years. Points from the study as a whole: Representation across all five tumor regions was limited to only about 7-25% of top clones.

Trimming pared 0 bases from V and 4 bases from J, leaving 4 bases between. The CDR3 is made up of 12 amino acids. The germline CDR1 and CDR2 sequences are MGHRA and YSYEKL. RNA and DNA were co-extracted from about 19-30 mg of unsorted bulk tissue. Researchers generated TCR beta cDNA from roughly 510 ng of total RNA, relying on a constant-region primer. Nested multiplex PCR, run for three rounds with slightly modified ARM-PCR, yielded TCR beta libraries. The first two PCR rounds, around 11 cycles each, used TRBV1-TRBV30 forward primers and a C-beta reverse primer. TCRdb re-called the multiplex PCR reads through MiXCR, storing one row per CDR3 protein. The sample includes approximately 110,000 distinct CDR3 sequences, 55% to 75% of them seen just once. Many counts were recorded for this clonotype. The antigen remains unidentified.

The sequence came from a woman aged 60-75 years with primary liver carcinoma and hepatitis B virus infection. The genes are TRBV4-1 and TRBJ2-7; D ambiguous. Material for sequencing was liver tumor tissue from sampling region 3. Subset here: tumor region T3, left-lateral pole. The CDR3 loop reads CASSQEGYEQYF. CDR3 in DNA: TGCGCCAGCAGCCAAGAGGGTTACGAGCAGTACTTC.